This TCR beta chain appears in the sequencing data of a study of blood T cell repertoires in COVID-19. Study-level information: Acute-phase and convalescent COVID-19 samples originated in the United States, Italy and Spain. The analysed material was cDNA or gDNA that came from T cells, B-cell-depleted T cells, or PBMCs.

Original analysis: Estimation of nucleated cell counts relied on the amplification of reference gene primers. The assay was immunoSEQ multiplex PCR, and TCRdb's table has in-frame clones only and misses some. V, J and clone size are taken as reported in that table, and D and trimming were inferred from the DNA itself. The sample contains roughly 250,000 clones, roughly 84% of which appear only once. V lost 3 bases to trimming and J lost 5 bases, with 12 bases between them. CDR3 size: 14 residues. CDR1 and CDR2 from the germline V gene are SGHDT and YYEEEE. This receptor was taken from a woman in her thirties or forties who had recovered from COVID-19. V and J are TRBV5-6 and TRBJ1-5, with a tentative D call TRBD1 (6 bases). The sequenced sample was peripheral blood. The CDR3 DNA sequence: TGTGCCAGCAGCTACTTGGGGGCTGATCAGCCCCAGCATTTT. Residues: CASSYLGADQPQHF.